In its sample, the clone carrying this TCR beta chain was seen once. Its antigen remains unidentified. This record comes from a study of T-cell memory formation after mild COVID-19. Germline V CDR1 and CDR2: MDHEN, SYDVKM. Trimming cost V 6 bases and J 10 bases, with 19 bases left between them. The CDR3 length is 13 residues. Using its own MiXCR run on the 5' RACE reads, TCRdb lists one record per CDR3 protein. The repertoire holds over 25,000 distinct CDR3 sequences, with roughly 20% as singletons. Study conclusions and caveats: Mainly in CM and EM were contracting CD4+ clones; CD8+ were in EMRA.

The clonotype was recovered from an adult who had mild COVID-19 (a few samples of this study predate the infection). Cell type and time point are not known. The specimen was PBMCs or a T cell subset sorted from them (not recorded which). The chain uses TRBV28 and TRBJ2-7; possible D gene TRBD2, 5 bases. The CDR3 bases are TGTGCCAGCAGCACATACCGGGGTCTAGAACAGTACGTC. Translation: CASSTYRGLEQYV.